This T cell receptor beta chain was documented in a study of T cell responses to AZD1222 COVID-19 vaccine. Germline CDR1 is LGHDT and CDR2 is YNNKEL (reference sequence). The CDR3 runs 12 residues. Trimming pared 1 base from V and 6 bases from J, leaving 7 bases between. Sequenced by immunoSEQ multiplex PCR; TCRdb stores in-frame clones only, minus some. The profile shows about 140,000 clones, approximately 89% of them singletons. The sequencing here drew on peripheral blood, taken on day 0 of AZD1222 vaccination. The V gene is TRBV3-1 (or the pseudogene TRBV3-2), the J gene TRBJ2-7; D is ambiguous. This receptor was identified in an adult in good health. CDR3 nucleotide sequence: TGTGCCAGCAGCCAAGTATTCGGCGAGCAGTACTTC. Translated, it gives CASSQVFGEQYF.